This T cell receptor beta chain derives from a study of T cells expressing NK-cell markers. Study information: The TCR beta repertoires originated in sorted CD3+CD56+NKG2C+, CD3+CD56+NKG2C- and CD3+CD56-NKG2C+ T cells.

Beta-chain TCR cDNA was generated via 5'RACE template switching with UMIs. TCRdb re-called the 5' RACE reads and shows each CDR3 protein once, DNA omitted. This listing includes fewer than 400,000 distinct CDR3 sequences. The germline V gene encodes CDR1 SGHVS and CDR2 FQNEAQ. CDR3 length equals 14 residues. The study's findings and limits: Expanded NKG2C+ T cell clones were not confirmed as HCMV-specific. Top CD8+ clonotypes included the dominant CD3+CD56+NKG2C+ clonotypes in six donors.

Comment on this clonotype: Its antigen is unidentified.

The gene calls are TRBV7-8 and TRBJ2-3; TCRdb returns TRBD2, unconfirmable since there is no DNA. This receptor was obtained from a woman between 45 and 65 years old in good health. The sequencing sample was made of blood T cells: a sorted CD56 or NKG2C T cell subset, CD4+ or CD8+ T cells, or bulk PBMC T cells (not recorded which). CDR3 residues: CASRGEGGPDTQYF.